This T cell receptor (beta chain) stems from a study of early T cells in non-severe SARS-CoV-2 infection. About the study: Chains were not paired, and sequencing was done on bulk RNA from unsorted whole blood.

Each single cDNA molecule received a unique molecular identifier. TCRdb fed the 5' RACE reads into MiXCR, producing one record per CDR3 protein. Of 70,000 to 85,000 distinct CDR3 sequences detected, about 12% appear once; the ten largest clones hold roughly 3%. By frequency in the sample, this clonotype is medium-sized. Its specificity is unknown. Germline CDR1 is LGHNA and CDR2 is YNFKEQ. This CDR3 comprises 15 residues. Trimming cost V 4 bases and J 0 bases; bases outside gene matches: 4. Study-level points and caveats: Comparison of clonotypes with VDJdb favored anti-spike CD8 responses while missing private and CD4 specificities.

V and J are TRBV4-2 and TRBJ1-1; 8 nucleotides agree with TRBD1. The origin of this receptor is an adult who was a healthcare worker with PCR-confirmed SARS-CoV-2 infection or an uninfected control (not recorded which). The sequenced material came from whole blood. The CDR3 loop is CASSPRQGLNTEAFF. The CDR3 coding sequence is TGTGCCAGCAGCCCCAGACAGGGGTTGAACACTGAAGCTTTCTTT.